This T cell receptor (beta chain) came from a study of cytomegalovirus exposure and HLA in healthy donors. Amplification used 60 Vbeta primers and 13 Jbeta primers. As handled by the study authors: Unique TCR beta chains totaled some 78 million in a later count, with approximately 11 million of them shared. The table came from immunoSEQ multiplex PCR; TCRdb's copy has only in-frame clones and leaves some out. The DNA gave D and trimming, while V, J and clone size come from that table. The sample has 130,000 to 150,000 clones; about 80% are singletons. J was trimmed by 6 bases and V by 2 bases; bases with no gene match: 4. The CDR3 is 15 amino acids. Germline CDR1 MDHEN, CDR2 SYDVKM. Though nominally healthy at sampling, donors likely had unrecorded immune exposures. This clone has a handful of counts.

The material sequenced was PBMCs. The rearrangement joins TRBV28 to TRBJ2-2, with TRBD2 identical over 9 bases. This clonotype was sampled from a male donor in good health and CMV-seronegative. The CDR3 DNA reads as TGTGCCAGCAGTTTAAGGCGGGGGGGATCCGGGGAGCTGTTTTTT. It is translated as CASSLRRGGSGELFF.